These 22 T cell receptor beta chains originate from one sample sequenced in a study of cytotoxic CD8 clonotypes in ibrutinib-treated CLL. Here immunoSEQ multiplex PCR was the method, and the copy in TCRdb shows in-frame clones only, minus some. The table has more than 200,000 clones, roughly 65% seen once; the top ten hold about 6.4%. The material sequenced was PBMCs, taken after 12 months of ibrutinib treatment. The receptors here all came from a human donor with chronic lymphocytic leukemia.

This clone has only a few counts. The junction shows a germline mismatch at one end, possibly a read error. The CDR3 sequence is CASSPLGQGRETQYF. The CDR3 DNA is TGTGCTAGCAGCCCCTTGGGACAGGGAAGAGAGACCCAGTACTTC. This chain links TRBV7-7 with TRBJ2-5, with TRBD1 identical over 9 bases. This CDR3 region has 15 residues. The germline V gene encodes CDR1 SSHAT and CDR2 FNYEAQ (reference sequence).

This clone was seen a handful of times. The chain uses TRBV30 and TRBJ1-1, with a weak D call TRBD1 (6 bases). Looked up from germline, CDR1 is GTSNPN and CDR2 is SVGIG (reference sequence). The CDR3 contains 12 residues. V lost 6 bases and J lost 4, with 12 bases in between. The CDR3 loop is CACRRGATEAFF. CDR3 DNA sequence: TGTGCCTGCAGAAGGGGGGCCACTGAAGCTTTCTTT.

The chain couples TRBV5-1 to TRBJ2-3, with D perhaps matching TRBD1 (6 bases). V dropped 4 bases and J dropped 3 bases, with 9 bases sitting between them. This CDR3 region has 13 residues. Germline V lookup: CDR1 SGHRS, CDR2 YFSETQ. This CDR3 is CASSTQGTDTQYF. CDR3 nucleotide sequence: TGCGCCAGCAGCACACAGGGAACAGATACGCAGTATTTT.

The genes are TRBV18 and TRBJ1-4, with D perhaps TRBD1 (5 bases). Germline CDR1 reads KGHSH; CDR2 reads LQKENI. V dropped 5 bases and J dropped 7 bases, with 17 bases sitting between them. The CDR3 is 15 amino acids. The CDR3 reads CASSNTEGDGEKLFF. The DNA of the CDR3 is TGTGCCAGCTCAAACACGGAAGGGGACGGTGAAAAACTGTTTTTT.

This clone was observed a single time. This chain connects TRBV6-5 to TRBJ1-1; no firm D call. CDR3 length: 15 amino acids. V lost 5 bases to trimming and J lost 2 bases, with 15 bases between them. Germline CDR1 is MNHEY and CDR2 is SVGAGI. The CDR3 loop is CASSPLGDGNTEAFF. The CDR3 DNA follows: TGTGCCAGCAGTCCGCTGGGCGACGGTAACACTGAAGCTTTCTTT.

This sequence joins TRBV19 and TRBJ2-1; 7 bases line up with TRBD2. V was clipped by 10 bases and J by 10 bases; unmatched bases: 19. CDR3 length: 15 residues. CDR1 is LNHDA and CDR2 is SQIVND in the germline V gene (reference sequence). CDR3 sequence reads: CAISGGAGVPGEQFF. Written as DNA, the CDR3 is TGTGCCATATCTGGTGGGGCGGGAGTACCGGGCGAGCAGTTCTTC.

The chain couples TRBV30 to TRBJ1-1; a possible D gene is TRBD1 (5 bases). The CDR3 loop spans 13 amino acids. Germline V gene data show CDR1 as GTSNPN and CDR2 as SVGIG (reference sequence). Trimming took 5 bases from V and 2 from J, leaving 12 bases between them. CDR3 bases: TGTGCCTGGCGCCGGGGCACCAACACTGAAGCTTTCTTT. Translated, it gives CAWRRGTNTEAFF.

This clone was recorded a few times. Other nucleotide sequences from this sample produce the same CDR3. The chain is built from TRBV20-1 and TRBJ2-7; D is uncertain. From germline, CDR1 is DFQATT and CDR2 SNEGSKA (reference sequence). The CDR3 extends over 10 amino acids. V lost 3 bases and J 6 bases, leaving 6 bases between the germline ends. This CDR3 is CSARLFEQYF. The CDR3 region has the DNA TGCAGTGCTAGGTTGTTCGAGCAGTACTTC.

V gene TRBV6-5 combines with J gene TRBJ2-1, with 8 bases matching TRBD2. The CDR3 has 14 residues. Trimming cost V 8 bases and J 8 bases; bases outside gene matches: 11. Germline-derived CDR1 and CDR2 are MNHEY and SVGAGI. Here the CDR3 DNA reads TGTGCCAGCTCCAAACGGGAGGGGCATTATGAGCAGTTCTTC. Translated, it gives CASSKREGHYEQFF.

J is TRBJ2-3 and V is TRBV27; a weak D match, TRBD2 (5 bases). The CDR3 contains 15 residues. The V end was cut by 2 bases, the J end by 0 bases, with 9 bases between. CDR1 is MNHEY, CDR2 SMNVEV, per germline (reference sequence). The chain's CDR3 is CASSLRRRSTDTQYF. The CDR3 DNA reads TGTGCCAGCAGTTTAAGGAGGAGGAGCACAGATACGCAGTATTTT.

This clone has only a few counts. J is TRBJ1-1 and V is TRBV7-9; D is possibly TRBD1 (6 bases). Germline V gene lookup returns CDR1 SEHNR and CDR2 FQNEAQ (reference sequence). The CDR3 extends over 15 amino acids. The V and J ends lost 5 bases and 5 bases respectively, with 18 bases between them. The CDR3 DNA sequence: TGTGCCAGCAGCAAGGGGTTACAGGGAAAAACTGAAGCTTTCTTT. Protein product: CASSKGLQGKTEAFF.

This clone was found a few times. V usage is TRBV19 and J usage is TRBJ1-4; no firm D call. This CDR3 is built from 14 residues. Trimming removed 6 bases at V and 10 bases at J, with 18 bases between. Germline values: CDR1 LNHDA, CDR2 SQIVND (reference sequence). The DNA of the CDR3 is TGTGCCAGTAGCGGTGGACCTTCACGAGGAAAACTGTTTTTT. Translation: CASSGGPSRGKLFF.

The chain joins TRBV7-2 to TRBJ2-3; weak D call: TRBD2 (7 bases). The V and J ends lost 6 bases and 4 bases respectively, with 14 bases between them. Germline CDR1 is SGHTA and CDR2 is FQGNSA. CDR3 length: 14 amino acids. DNA of the CDR3: TGTGCCAGCAGACCCCAGGGGAGGGCAGATACGCAGTATTTT. Translating it yields CASRPQGRADTQYF.

The chain couples TRBV18 to TRBJ1-2, with TRBD1 as a possible D gene (6 bases). The CDR3 consists of 15 residues. Trimming took 1 base from V and 4 from J, leaving 13 bases between them. The germline V gene encodes CDR1 KGHSH and CDR2 LQKENI. The CDR3 nucleotides are TGTGCCAGCTCACCACTGGCACAGGGAAGCTATGGCTACACCTTC. It codes for CASSPLAQGSYGYTF.

V usage is TRBV11-2 and J usage is TRBJ1-1; D ambiguous. The CDR3 is 14 residues long. Trimming stripped 3 bases from V and 4 bases from J, with 12 bases between. Per germline, CDR1 SGHAT and CDR2 FQNNGV. CDR3 bases: TGTGCCAGCAGCTTCCTCTTGGGCGGCACTGAAGCTTTCTTT. The encoded protein is CASSFLLGGTEAFF. Full variable domain (remainder filled in from reference TRBV11-2 and TRBJ1-1): EAGVAQSPRYKIIEKRQSVAFWCNPISGHATLYWYQQILGQGPKLLIQFQNNGVVDDSQLPKDRFSAERLKGVDSTLKIQPAKLEDSAVYLCASSFLLGGTEAFFGQGTRLTVV.

The chain joins TRBV9 to TRBJ1-6, with TRBD1 as a possible D gene (6 bases). The CDR3 totals 17 residues. Trimming left V 4 bases short and J 4 bases short, with 18 bases between. The germline CDR1 and CDR2 sequences are SGDLS and YYNGEE. The CDR3 DNA is TGTGCCAGCAGCCCCCGACAGGTCCCCGGATATAATTCACCCCTCCACTTT. This gives the protein CASSPRQVPGYNSPLHF.

This chain links TRBV7-3 with TRBJ2-1; D gene ambiguous. CDR1 is SGHTA, CDR2 FQGTGA, per germline. The V end was cut by 1 base, the J end by 0 bases, with 16 bases between. This CDR3 is built from 18 residues. The CDR3, as DNA: TGTGCCAGCAGCTTAAGGGCCGAAGGGTCGGGCTCCTACAATGAGCAGTTCTTC. Its protein is CASSLRAEGSGSYNEQFF.

The genes are TRBV6-5 and TRBJ2-7; D is possibly TRBD2 (6 bases). The germline gives CDR1 MNHEY, CDR2 SVGAGI. CDR3 length: 15 amino acids. V dropped 0 bases and J dropped 6 bases, with 15 bases sitting between them. The CDR3 region is CASSYSRAGSGEQYF. In DNA, the CDR3 is TGTGCCAGCAGTTACTCGAGGGCGGGGTCGGGCGAGCAGTACTTC.

The rearrangement joins TRBV7-7 to TRBJ2-7, with 8 bases matching TRBD2. The germline CDR1 and CDR2 sequences are SSHAT and FNYEAQ (reference sequence). V was pared by 5 bases and J by 6 bases, with 15 bases of the junction left unmatched. This CDR3 contains 16 residues. CDR3 bases: TGTGCCAGCAGCCCAGGACTAGCCCCTAGGTCCCGCGAGCAGTACTTC. Translated: CASSPGLAPRSREQYF.

This chain joins TRBV11-3 and TRBJ2-5; D uncertain. Trimming took off 4 bases at V and 5 bases at J, with 17 bases between the two ends. The CDR3 length is 15 residues. Looked up from germline, CDR1 is SGHNT and CDR2 is YENEEA. The CDR3 DNA reads as TGTGCCAGCAGCTACGGGCCCGTTGGATCTGAGACCCAGTACTTC. It yields the protein CASSYGPVGSETQYF.

V usage is TRBV2 and J usage is TRBJ2-3; 8 positions agree with TRBD1. Per germline, CDR1 SNHLY and CDR2 FYNNEI. The CDR3 has 15 residues. The V segment lost 7 bases and the J segment 0 bases; nucleotides outside the gene matches: 6. In DNA, the CDR3 is TGTGCCAGCACCGGCCAGGGGGCTAGCACAGATACGCAGTATTTT. This gives the protein CASTGQGASTDTQYF.

This clone was seen repeatedly, ten times or more. This chain links TRBV7-6 with TRBJ1-5, with no clear D. The CDR3 has 13 residues. CDR1 SGHVS and CDR2 FNYEAQ come from the germline V gene. The V end was cut by 4 bases, the J end by 5 bases, with 9 bases between. The CDR3 spells CASSSRRDQPQHF. CDR3 nucleotide sequence: TGTGCCAGCAGCTCCCGCCGGGATCAGCCCCAGCATTTT.